A selection of T cell receptor beta chains follows, all from one sample in a study of shared clonotypes between healthy human individuals. The repertoire was sequenced with immunoSEQ multiplex PCR; TCRdb's copy has only in-frame clones and lacks some. Seen here are about 1 million clones, about 74% observed once, and the top ten hold roughly 1.5%. Sequencing was carried out using memory CD4+ T cells sorted from blood. All receptors come from a man aged 18-30 years in good health. The conserved cysteine and the conserved F or W are not part of the CDR3 here. The order of the fields is J gene, D gene, V gene, CDR3 protein. D genes are given only for firm matches.

>TRBJ2-1|NA|TRBV18
ASSPREGKYNEQF
>TRBJ2-3|NA|TRBV6-1
ASRRLADTQY
>TRBJ2-7|NA|TRBV6-6
AAGNSYEQY
>TRBJ1-6|NA|TRBV7-2
ASSPVGTDNSPLH
>TRBJ2-7|NA|TRBV5-6
ASSLNPGTGEQY
>TRBJ2-3|TRBD2|TRBV5-1
ASSSGTSGNRDTQY
>TRBJ1-3|TRBD1|TRBV30
AWRRDRGPGNTIY
>TRBJ2-2|NA|TRBV19
ASSSPRHGGELF
>TRBJ2-5|NA|TRBV6-5
ASTNTGSIETQY
>TRBJ2-2|TRBD2|TRBV5-1
ASSSSSGSSGELF
>TRBJ2-2|TRBD2|TRBV10-3
ATRRGGNTGELF
>TRBJ2-3|NA|TRBV4-2
ASSLRQDFDTQY
>TRBJ1-1|NA|TRBV6-5
ASRTPYTEAF
>TRBJ2-3|NA|TRBV18
ASSPASSETQY
>TRBJ1-6|NA|TRBV9
ASSARVNSPLH
>TRBJ2-7|NA|TRBV5-6
ASSEQGGTISYEQY
>TRBJ2-1|TRBD2|TRBV19
ASSIRPTGGGPYNEQF
>TRBJ2-3|TRBD1|TRBV11-2
ASSLAGQAYTDTQY
>TRBJ2-7|TRBD1|TRBV19
ASSIMTGTNEQY
>TRBJ2-7|TRBD2|TRBV13
ASSLRRGGSYEQY
>TRBJ1-2|NA|TRBV19
ASSIRWGENYGYT
>TRBJ1-2|NA|TRBV10-3
AISEQASLSNGYT
>TRBJ1-2|NA|TRBV7-9
ASSAVSGYT
>TRBJ1-5|NA|TRBV30
AWSNGGDQPQH
>TRBJ2-1|NA|TRBV28
ASSGEAEEF
>TRBJ2-3|NA|TRBV7-2
ASSLSVTDTQY
>TRBJ2-7|NA|TRBV30
AWSRISYEQY
>TRBJ2-5|NA|TRBV2
ASSEVFGTQY
>TRBJ2-7|NA|TRBV9
ASSVGLLPHSYEQY
>TRBJ1-2|NA|TRBV7-8
ASSSERAYGYT
>TRBJ2-1|NA|TRBV11-2
ASSLDSEQF
>TRBJ2-3|NA|TRBV7-2
ASSSVVPDTQY
>TRBJ2-7|NA|TRBV12-1
ASSFALDRVLSYEQY
>TRBJ2-5|TRBD2|TRBV6-5
ASRRTSGGLETQY
>TRBJ2-5|TRBD2|TRBV11-3
ASSSGRREEQETQY
>TRBJ2-5|NA|TRBV7-3
ASRATPQETQY
>TRBJ2-3|TRBD2|TRBV19
ASGKLAGGVDTQY
>TRBJ2-3|NA|TRBV6-5
ASSYSDTQY
>TRBJ2-2|NA|TRBV19
ATELTVNTGELF
>TRBJ2-1|NA|TRBV9
ASSVFERLVAEQF
>TRBJ2-1|TRBD2|TRBV4-1
ASSQGTSEYNEQF
>TRBJ2-2|TRBD1|TRBV11-2
ASIGQGTSGELF
>TRBJ2-3|NA|TRBV5-1
ASSSVDAGDTQY
>TRBJ2-5|TRBD2|TRBV18
ASSPPSGGGLFLETQY
>TRBJ1-5|TRBD1|TRBV4-1
ASSQGPDRGNQPQH
>TRBJ2-5|NA|TRBV5-1
ASSSTGHTQETQY
>TRBJ2-7|NA|TRBV11-3
ASSFAGSEQY
>TRBJ2-5|NA|TRBV6-5
ASSTTETQY
>TRBJ1-6|NA|TRBV14
ASSAPQGSYNSPLH
>TRBJ1-5|NA|TRBV28
ASSSSSRGSNQPQH
>TRBJ2-5|NA|TRBV5-1
ASSLVSGIETQY
>TRBJ2-5|TRBD2|TRBV4-2
ASSQEVAGTKETQY
>TRBJ1-5|TRBD1|TRBV7-9
ASSSTGTDQPQH
>TRBJ1-1|TRBD1|TRBV5-4
ASSFGDRMAEAF
>TRBJ2-5|TRBD2|TRBV5-1
ASSSIAGGRLETQY